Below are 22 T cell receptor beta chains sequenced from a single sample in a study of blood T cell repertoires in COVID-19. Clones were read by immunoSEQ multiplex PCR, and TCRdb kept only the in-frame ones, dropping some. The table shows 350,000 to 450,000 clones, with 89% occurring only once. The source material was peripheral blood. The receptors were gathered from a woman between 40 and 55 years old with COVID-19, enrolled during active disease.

CDR3 bases: TGTGCCAGCAGCTTAGGGCTGCGGACAGGGCAAGCAAGGATATCACCCCTCCACTTT. Residues: CASSLGLRTGQARISPLHF. This chain connects TRBV7-9 to TRBJ1-6, with 8 bases identical to TRBD1. V lost 1 base and J lost 10; bases outside the gene matches: 18. The length of the CDR3 is 19 residues. Germline values: CDR1 SEHNR, CDR2 FQNEAQ (reference sequence).

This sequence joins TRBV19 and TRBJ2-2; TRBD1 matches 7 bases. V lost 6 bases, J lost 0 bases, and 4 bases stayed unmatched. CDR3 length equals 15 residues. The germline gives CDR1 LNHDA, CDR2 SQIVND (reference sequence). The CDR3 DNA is TGTGCCAGTAGGGCAGGGGGATCGAACACCGGGGAGCTGTTTTTT. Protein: CASRAGGSNTGELFF.

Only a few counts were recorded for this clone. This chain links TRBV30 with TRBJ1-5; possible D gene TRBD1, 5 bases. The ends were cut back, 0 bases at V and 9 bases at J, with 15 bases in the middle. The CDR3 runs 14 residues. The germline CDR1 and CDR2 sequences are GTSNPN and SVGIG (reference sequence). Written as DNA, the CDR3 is TGTGCCTGGAGTGTACCCGGGGGAATCTTGCCCCAGCATTTT. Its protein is CAWSVPGGILPQHF.

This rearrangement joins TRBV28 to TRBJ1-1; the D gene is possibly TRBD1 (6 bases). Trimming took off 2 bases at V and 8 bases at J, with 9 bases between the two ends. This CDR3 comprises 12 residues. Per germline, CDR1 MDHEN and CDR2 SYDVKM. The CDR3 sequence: CASSLQQGEAFF. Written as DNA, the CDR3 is TGTGCCAGCAGTTTACAACAGGGAGAAGCTTTCTTT.

The CDR3 DNA reads as TGCAGCGTTGTGACGGCTGGGCGTGTGAGCCAAGAGACCCAGTACTTC. This gives the protein CSVVTAGRVSQETQYF. The V gene is TRBV29-1, the J gene TRBJ2-5, with D hard to call. V was clipped by 4 bases and J by 1 base, with 19 bases between them. CDR1 and CDR2 (germline): SQVTM, ANQGSEA. The CDR3 spans 16 residues.

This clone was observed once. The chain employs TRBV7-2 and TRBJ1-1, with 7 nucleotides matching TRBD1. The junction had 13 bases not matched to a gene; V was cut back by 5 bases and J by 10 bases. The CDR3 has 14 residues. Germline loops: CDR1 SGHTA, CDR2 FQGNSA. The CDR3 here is CASSPPGTAGAAFF. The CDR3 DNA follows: TGTGCCAGCAGCCCACCGGGGACAGCGGGAGCAGCTTTCTTT.

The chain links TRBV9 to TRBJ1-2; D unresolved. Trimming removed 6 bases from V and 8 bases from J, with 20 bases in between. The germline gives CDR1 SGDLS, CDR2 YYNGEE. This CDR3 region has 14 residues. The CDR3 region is CASTGIRLEGGYTF. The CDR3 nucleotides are TGTGCCAGCACCGGGATTAGGCTCGAGGGCGGCTACACCTTC.

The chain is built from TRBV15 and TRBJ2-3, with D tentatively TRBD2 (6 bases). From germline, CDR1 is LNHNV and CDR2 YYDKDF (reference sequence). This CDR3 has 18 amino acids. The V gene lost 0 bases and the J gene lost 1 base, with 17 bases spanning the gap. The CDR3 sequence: CATSRDGGSAAGTDTQYF. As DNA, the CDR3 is TGTGCCACCAGCAGAGATGGGGGGAGCGCAGCTGGCACAGATACGCAGTATTTT.

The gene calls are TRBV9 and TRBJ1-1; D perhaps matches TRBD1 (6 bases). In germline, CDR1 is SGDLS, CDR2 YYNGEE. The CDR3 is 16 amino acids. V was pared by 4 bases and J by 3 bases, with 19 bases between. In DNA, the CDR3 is TGTGCCAGCAGCCCCTTGTTAGGACAGCCAGACACTGAAGCTTTCTTT. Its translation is CASSPLLGQPDTEAFF.

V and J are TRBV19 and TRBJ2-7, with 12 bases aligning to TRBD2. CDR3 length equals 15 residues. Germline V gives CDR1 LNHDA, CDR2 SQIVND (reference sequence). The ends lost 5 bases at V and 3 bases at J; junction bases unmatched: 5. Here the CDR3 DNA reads TGTGCCAGTAGTCCGACTAGCGGGAGTCTCTACGAGCAGTACTTC. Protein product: CASSPTSGSLYEQYF.

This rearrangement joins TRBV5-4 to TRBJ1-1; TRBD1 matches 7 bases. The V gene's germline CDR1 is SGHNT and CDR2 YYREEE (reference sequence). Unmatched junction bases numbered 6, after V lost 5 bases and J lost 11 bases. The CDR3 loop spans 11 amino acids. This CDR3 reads CASRKQGLAFF. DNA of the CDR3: TGTGCCAGCAGGAAACAGGGGTTGGCTTTCTTT.

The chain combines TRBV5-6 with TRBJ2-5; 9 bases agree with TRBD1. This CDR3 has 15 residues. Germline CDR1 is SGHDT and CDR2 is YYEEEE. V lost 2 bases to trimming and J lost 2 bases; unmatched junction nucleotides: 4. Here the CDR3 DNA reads TGTGCCAGCAGCTTTGCGGGACAGGGACAAGAGACCCAGTACTTC. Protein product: CASSFAGQGQETQYF.

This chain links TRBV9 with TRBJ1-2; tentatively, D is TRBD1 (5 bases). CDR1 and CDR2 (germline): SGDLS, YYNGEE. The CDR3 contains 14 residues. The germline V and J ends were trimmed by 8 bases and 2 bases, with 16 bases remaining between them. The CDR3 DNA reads TGTGCCAGTGGGAGCGGGGGTTTAAACTATGGCTACACCTTC. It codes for CASGSGGLNYGYTF.

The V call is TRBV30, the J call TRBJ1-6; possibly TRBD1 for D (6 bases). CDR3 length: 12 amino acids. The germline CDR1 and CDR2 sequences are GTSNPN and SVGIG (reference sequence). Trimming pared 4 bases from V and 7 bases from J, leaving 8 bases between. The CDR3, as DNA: TGTGCCTGGACAGGGACAAATTCACCCCTCCACTTT. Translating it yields CAWTGTNSPLHF.

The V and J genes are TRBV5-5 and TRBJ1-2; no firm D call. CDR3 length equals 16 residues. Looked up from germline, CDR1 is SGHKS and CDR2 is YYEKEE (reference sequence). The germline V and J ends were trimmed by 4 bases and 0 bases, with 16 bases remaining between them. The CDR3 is CASSPLQAKTNYGYTF. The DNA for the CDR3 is TGTGCCAGCAGCCCCCTCCAGGCGAAAACTAACTATGGCTACACCTTC.

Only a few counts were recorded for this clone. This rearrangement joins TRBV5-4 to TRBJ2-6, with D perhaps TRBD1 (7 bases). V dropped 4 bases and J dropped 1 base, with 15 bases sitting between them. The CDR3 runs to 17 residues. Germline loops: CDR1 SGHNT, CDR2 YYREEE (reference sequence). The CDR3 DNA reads TGTGCCAGCAGCGCGGGACAGATCCAATCTGGGGCCAACGTCCTGACTTTC. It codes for CASSAGQIQSGANVLTF.

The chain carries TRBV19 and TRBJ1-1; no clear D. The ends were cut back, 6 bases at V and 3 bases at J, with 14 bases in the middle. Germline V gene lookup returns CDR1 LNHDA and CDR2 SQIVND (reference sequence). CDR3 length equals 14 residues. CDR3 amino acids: CASSSPDWDTEAFF. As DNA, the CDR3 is TGTGCCAGTAGCTCGCCTGACTGGGACACTGAAGCTTTCTTT. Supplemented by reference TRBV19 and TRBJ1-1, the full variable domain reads DGGITQSPKYLFRKEGQNVTLSCEQNLNHDAMYWYRQDPGQGLRLIYYSQIVNDFQKGDIAEGYSVSREKKESFPLTVTSAQKNPTAFYLCASSSPDWDTEAFFGQGTRLTVV.

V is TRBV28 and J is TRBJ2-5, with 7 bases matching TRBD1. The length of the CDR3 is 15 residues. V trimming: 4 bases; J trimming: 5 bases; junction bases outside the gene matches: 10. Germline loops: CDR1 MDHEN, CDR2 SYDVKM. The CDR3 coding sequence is TGTGCCAGCAGTTCCCTGGGACAGCGACACGAGACCCAGTACTTC. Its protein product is CASSSLGQRHETQYF.

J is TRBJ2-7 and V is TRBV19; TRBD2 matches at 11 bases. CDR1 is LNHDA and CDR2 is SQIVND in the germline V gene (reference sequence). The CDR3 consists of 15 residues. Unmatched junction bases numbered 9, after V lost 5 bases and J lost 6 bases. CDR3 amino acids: CASSQISGRGSEQYF. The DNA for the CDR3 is TGTGCCAGTAGTCAAATTAGCGGGAGGGGGAGCGAGCAGTACTTC.

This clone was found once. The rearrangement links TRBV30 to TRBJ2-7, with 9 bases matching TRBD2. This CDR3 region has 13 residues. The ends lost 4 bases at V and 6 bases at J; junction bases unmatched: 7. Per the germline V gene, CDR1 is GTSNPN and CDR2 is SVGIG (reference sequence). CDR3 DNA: TGTGCCTGGACCAGCGGGGGGAGTCGCGAGCAGTACTTC. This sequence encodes CAWTSGGSREQYF.

The CDR3 spells CASSQRQQGWDTEAFF. Written as DNA, the CDR3 is TGTGCCAGCAGCCAACGACAACAGGGTTGGGACACTGAAGCTTTCTTT. The genes are TRBV4-2 and TRBJ1-1, with D possibly TRBD1 on 6 matching bases. The CDR3 is 16 residues long. Germline loops: CDR1 LGHNA, CDR2 YNFKEQ. Trimming removed 2 bases at V and 3 bases at J, with 16 bases between.

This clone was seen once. CDR3 nucleotides: TGTGCCAGCAGCCCCCCCGACAGGGGGGGCGAGCAGTACTTC. Protein product: CASSPPDRGGEQYF. This chain joins TRBV28 and TRBJ2-7, with 9 bases fitting TRBD1. After removal of 6 bases from V and 6 bases from J, the junction contained 9 bases not matched to a gene. This CDR3 is built from 14 residues. The germline V gene has CDR1 MDHEN and CDR2 SYDVKM.